This T cell receptor beta chain was observed in a study of T cells in Graves' hyperthyroidism and ophthalmopathy. Study observations and caveats: Ophthalmopathy was separated from stable hyperthyroidism by a 13 V-J model. Peripheral blood also featured most of the thyroid clonotypes expanded above 0.001.

With respect to this clonotype: Antigen specificity is unknown.

Researchers took RNA transcripts and amplified the TCR beta CDR3 regions from them. Using the HTBI primer set, a first-round RT-PCR was run on the TCR CDR3. TCRdb independently ran MiXCR on the multiplex PCR reads; one entry per CDR3 protein. The profile shows 550,000 to 700,000 distinct CDR3 sequences, over 12% of them singletons. Fresh peripheral blood, roughly 9.6 ml, was the source of the PBMCs. The clonotype comes from a woman in her thirties or forties with Graves' ophthalmopathy. What was sequenced was blood.

The CDR3 spells CASSLQFGGSTNYGYTF. In DNA, the CDR3 is TGTGCCAGCAGCCTACAATTCGGGGGCTCTACTAACTATGGCTACACCTTC. The rearrangement links TRBV14 to TRBJ1-2; possible D gene TRBD1, 6 bases. Germline V gives CDR1 SGHDN, CDR2 FVKESK. The V end lost 4 bases, the J end lost 0 bases, and 18 bases lay between the germline ends. The CDR3 contains 17 residues. Combining the CDR3 with reference TRBV14 and TRBJ1-2 gives the whole variable domain EAGVTQFPSHSVIEKGQTVTLRCDPISGHDNLYWYRRVMGKEIKFLLHFVKESKQDESGMPNNRFLAERTGGTYSTLKVQPAELEDSGVYFCASSLQFGGSTNYGYTFGSGTRLTVV.